This T cell receptor beta chain was found in a study of response to subunit inactivated influenza vaccine. About this clonotype itself: Its antigen is unidentified.

This CDR3 spans 15 amino acids. Germline V CDR1 and CDR2: SGHRS, YFSETQ. V lost 4 bases and J 2 bases, leaving 10 bases between the germline ends. Study outcomes and limitations: Few additional T cells are recruited per seasonal influenza vaccination, authors suggested.

TCRdb used MiXCR to reprocess the RT-PCR reads, holding one entry per CDR3 protein. The table shows about 540,000 distinct CDR3 sequences, with less than 25% occurring only once. This same sample was also taken into another study, of T cells expressing NK-cell markers. That work states: In generating TCR beta cDNA, 5'RACE template switching with UMIs was used. Underlying the TCR beta repertoires were sorted CD3+CD56+NKG2C+, CD3+CD56+NKG2C- and CD3+CD56-NKG2C+ T cells. Among CD8+ T cells from over 5 donors, dominant NKG2C+ clonotypes accounted for about 1.0-7.5%. These same clonotypes (in several donors) also led the CD3+CD56-NKG2C+ fraction.

The sample consisted of CD4+ T cells sorted from PBMCs, taken 12 days after vaccination. J is TRBJ2-6 and V is TRBV5-1; a weak D match, TRBD1 (5 bases). This TCR derives from a man between 45 and 60 years old who received an inactivated influenza vaccine. The CDR3 loop is CASSNTGTGANVLTF. DNA of the CDR3: TGCGCCAGCAGCAACACAGGTACTGGGGCCAACGTCCTGACTTTC.